This T cell receptor beta chain was found in a study of CD4 T cells in relation to SARS-CoV-2 and coronaviruses. With regard to this clone: Its specificity is not known.

The unexposed donors gave CD4+ T cells in about 2011-2018, prior to COVID-19. CD4+ T cells were isolated from the cells after around 11 days of culture. Fresh IL-2 medium replaced half the medium on days 3 and 7. V was shortened by 2 bases and J by 5 bases, with 4 bases between the two germline ends. From germline, CDR1 is MNHEY and CDR2 SVGAGI. The CDR3 sequence is 11 residues long. Study-wide points: No crossreactivity against non-spike viral proteins was tested here. SARS-CoV-2-driven expansion was significantly weaker in crossreactive than monoreactive clones. Pre-pandemic and post-infection samples never came from the same donor.

The repertoire was sequenced with immunoSEQ multiplex PCR; TCRdb's copy has only in-frame clones and lacks some. The table shows 25,000 to 30,000 clones, with about three quarters occurring only once. The receptor was derived from a human donor in good health. The sequencing input was CD4+ T cells from PBMCs, cultured in vitro. This chain connects TRBV6-5 to TRBJ2-7, with D hard to call. The CDR3 sequence is CASSYLDEQYF. CDR3 nucleotide sequence: TGTGCCAGCAGTTACCTCGACGAGCAGTACTTC.